This entry describes one T cell receptor beta chain. Its antigen is as yet unknown. A clone one base away is much larger, so this may be a read error. This sample was included in a study of blood T cells in healthy people across ages. Whole-study findings and limits: A strong correlation was seen between TCR beta diversity and naive T cell percentage.

Isolated PBMCs totaled at least 6 million in each sample. A second roughly 7 to 11 cycle PCR used barcoded and J-beta primers. TCRdb reprocessed the 5' RACE reads via MiXCR and lists one record per CDR3 protein. Of around 870,000 distinct CDR3 sequences listed, around 26% were seen once; the top ten hold approximately 15%. Germline trimming cut 5 bases from V and 12 bases from J; bases unmatched to any gene: 12. The CDR3 is 13 amino acids. CDR1 is SGHTA, CDR2 FQGNSA, per germline. V and J are TRBV7-2 and TRBJ2-7; TRBD2 aligns across 8 bases. The clonotype originates from a woman older than 75 in good health. Sequencing was performed on blood. CDR3 coding DNA: TGTGCCAGCAGCGCTACACCACGGGGGGGCGGGTACTTC. This codes for CASSATPRGGGYF.